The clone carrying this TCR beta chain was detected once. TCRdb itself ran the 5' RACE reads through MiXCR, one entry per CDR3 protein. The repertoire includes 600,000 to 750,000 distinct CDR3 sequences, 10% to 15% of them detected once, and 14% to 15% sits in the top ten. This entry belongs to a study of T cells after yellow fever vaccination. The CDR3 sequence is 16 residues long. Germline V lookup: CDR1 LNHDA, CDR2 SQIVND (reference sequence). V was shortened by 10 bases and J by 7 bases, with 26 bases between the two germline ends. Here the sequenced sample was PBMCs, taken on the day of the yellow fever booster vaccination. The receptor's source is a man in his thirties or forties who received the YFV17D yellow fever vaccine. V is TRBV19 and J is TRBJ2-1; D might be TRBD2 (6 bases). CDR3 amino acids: CATGGLRTGLYNEQFF. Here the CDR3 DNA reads TGTGCCACTGGGGGTTTAAGGACCGGACTATATAATGAGCAGTTCTTC.